This T cell receptor beta chain was captured by sequencing in a study of TIL therapy for anti-PD-1-resistant metastatic lung cancer (dated by TCRdb to the early 2020s). Looking at the study overall: Tumors were collected before any PD-1/PD-L1 blockade, after which patients were given nivolumab, and patients who progressed were given lymphodepletion, an infusion of expanded TIL and IL-2. Most of the cohort had lung adenocarcinoma, a handful of tumors were EGFR-mutant and two were ALK-rearranged, and half of the patients were current or former smokers. T cell receptor beta sequencing of tumor and peripheral blood served to follow clonotypes across the tumor, the expanded TIL product, and serial blood samples. Across the cohort, whole-exome sequencing showed a median non-synonymous tumor mutation burden of 1.5 mutations per megabase. Enrolled patients had a median age of almost 55 years (range 38-75) and a median tumor PD-L1 proportion score of around 5.6%. Here is what the overall study found, with its caveats: The baseline peripheral repertoire was partially replaced by infused TIL clonotypes, which then decayed over months, and no apparent association between persistence and response was found. Generalizability was limited because the cohort was highly selected, with more treatment-naive, never-smoker and oncogene-addicted patients included than is typical. The study protocol defined all tumor marker inferences as exploratory.

Comment on this clone: Its specific antigen is unknown. There are no base qualities to consult, and no much larger clone falls within one base.

TCR beta CDR3 regions were amplified from genomic DNA by bias-controlled multiplex PCR with the immunoSEQ v3 hsTCRB kit. The TCR libraries were sequenced on an Illumina NextSeq 500 to 2 million or so read pairs for survey level or about 4.5-6 million read pairs for deep level. For the original study's pipeline: The immunoSEQ Analyzer software assigned V, D and J genes, filtered out non-productive sequences, and reported clonality. Repertoires were compared by productive Simpson clonality and by the Morisita overlap index of productive TRB rearrangements between infused TIL and blood. Absolute clonotype counts in blood were estimated by multiplying the lymphocyte count by the CD3+ fraction and by the productive frequency of the clone. TCRdb took over this immuneACCESS table, retaining in-frame rearrangements with V and J assigned. Such tables are incomplete; in checked studies, under half of the missing clones stem from an unresolved V gene, and the remainder is unexplained. D and trimming were read from the DNA, whereas the V and J calls and clone size are those reported in that table. The sample includes approximately 45,000 clones, with 79% observed a single time. The top ten clonotypes cover over 12% of the sample.

The time point label, read with the paper, signifies: pre-treatment sample, taken before nivolumab and TIL therapy. A phase I trial run at two centers enrolled adults with stage 4 NSCLC between 2017 and 2020. The samples were drawn from an open-label, single-arm phase I trial testing tumor-infiltrating lymphocyte therapy combined with nivolumab in advanced non-small cell lung cancer. Blood mononuclear cells from EDTA tubes were separated on a Ficoll gradient and snap-frozen as pellets, and DNA was extracted from the cells using a Qiagen mini-prep kit. The sequencing here drew on blood, taken at baseline. The source is a man aged 70 or older with non-small cell lung cancer.

The CDR3 loop reads CASSQDLGGTSYEQYF. The DNA sequence is given as TGTGCCAGCAGCCAAGATTTGGGCGGTACCTCCTACGAGCAGTACTTC. In this chain, TRBV4-2 is recombined with TRBJ2-7; confidence is insufficient to name the D gene. The germline V gene specifies LGHNA as CDR1 and YNFKEQ as CDR2. V and J are truncated by 0 bases and 0 bases respectively, leaving an intervening sequence of 12 bases. The CDR3 measures 16 amino acids from cysteine to phenylalanine. Only CDR3 DNA is held: 48 bases, read in frame from base 1.